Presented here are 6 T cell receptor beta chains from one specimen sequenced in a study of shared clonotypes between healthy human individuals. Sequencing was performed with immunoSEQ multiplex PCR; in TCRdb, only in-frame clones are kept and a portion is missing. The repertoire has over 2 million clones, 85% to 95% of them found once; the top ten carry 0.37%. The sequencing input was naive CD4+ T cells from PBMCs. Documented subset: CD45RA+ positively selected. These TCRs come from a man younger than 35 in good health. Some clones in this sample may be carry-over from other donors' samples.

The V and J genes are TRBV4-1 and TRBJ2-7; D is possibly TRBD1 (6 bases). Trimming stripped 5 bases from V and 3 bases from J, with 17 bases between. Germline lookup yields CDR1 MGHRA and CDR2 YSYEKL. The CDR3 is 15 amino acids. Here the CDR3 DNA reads TGCGCCAGCAGCAATACGGGACAAAATGACTACGAGCAGTACTTC. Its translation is CASSNTGQNDYEQYF.

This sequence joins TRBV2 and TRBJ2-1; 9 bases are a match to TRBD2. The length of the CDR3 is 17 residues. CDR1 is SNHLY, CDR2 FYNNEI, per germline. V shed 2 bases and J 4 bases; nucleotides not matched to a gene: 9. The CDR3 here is CASSERRLAGDYNEQFF. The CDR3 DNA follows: TGTGCCAGCAGTGAACGGCGTTTAGCGGGAGATTACAATGAGCAGTTCTTC.

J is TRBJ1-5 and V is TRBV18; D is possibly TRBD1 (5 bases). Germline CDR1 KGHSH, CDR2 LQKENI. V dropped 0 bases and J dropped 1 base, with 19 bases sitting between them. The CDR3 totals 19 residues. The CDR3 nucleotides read TGTGCCAGCTCACCACCGTGGGGACGGGATAAACGGAGCAATCAGCCCCAGCATTTT. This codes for CASSPPWGRDKRSNQPQHF.

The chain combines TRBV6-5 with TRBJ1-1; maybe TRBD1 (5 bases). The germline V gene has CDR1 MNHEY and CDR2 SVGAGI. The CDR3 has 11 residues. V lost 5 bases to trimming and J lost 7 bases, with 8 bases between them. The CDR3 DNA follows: TGTGCCAGCAGTGCAGACAGTGAAGCTTTCTTT. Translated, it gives CASSADSEAFF.

CDR3 loop: CASKSRRSYEQYF. The CDR3 region has the DNA TGTGCCAGCAAGTCTCGCCGGTCCTACGAGCAGTACTTC. This sequence joins TRBV6-6 and TRBJ2-5; no clear D gene. The J call is in doubt because the DNA end fits TRBJ2-7 better. CDR1 and CDR2 from the germline V gene are MNHNY and SVGAGI (reference sequence). This CDR3 comprises 13 residues.

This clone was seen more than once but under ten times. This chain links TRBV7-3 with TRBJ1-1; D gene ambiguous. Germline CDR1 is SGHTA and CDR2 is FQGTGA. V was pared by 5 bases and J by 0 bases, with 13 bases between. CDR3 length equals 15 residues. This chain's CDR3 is CASSPRGSLNTEAFF. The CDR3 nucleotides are TGTGCCAGCAGCCCCCGAGGGTCCTTGAACACTGAAGCTTTCTTT.